This T cell receptor (beta chain) was found in a study of blood T cell repertoires in COVID-19. Study information: The United States, Italy and Spain supplied acute and convalescent COVID-19 samples. T cells, B-cell-depleted T cells, or PBMCs provided the cDNA or gDNA that served as material.

V was clipped by 7 bases and J by 6 bases, with 7 bases between them. Germline CDR1 is SNHLY and CDR2 is FYNNEI. The CDR3 is made up of 11 amino acids. Per the original data handling: The assay estimated nucleated cells by amplifying reference gene primers. The table came from immunoSEQ multiplex PCR; TCRdb's copy has only in-frame clones and leaves some out. That table gives V, J and clone size, and the DNA gave D and trimming. The sample yields roughly 200,000 clones, around nine tenths seen once. This clonotype was sampled from a man aged 40-49 years with active or convalescent COVID-19. Sample: peripheral blood. The chain couples TRBV2 to TRBJ2-1, with unresolved D. CDR3 protein: CASTSLNEQFF. The CDR3 DNA reads TGTGCCAGCACTAGTCTCAATGAGCAGTTCTTC.